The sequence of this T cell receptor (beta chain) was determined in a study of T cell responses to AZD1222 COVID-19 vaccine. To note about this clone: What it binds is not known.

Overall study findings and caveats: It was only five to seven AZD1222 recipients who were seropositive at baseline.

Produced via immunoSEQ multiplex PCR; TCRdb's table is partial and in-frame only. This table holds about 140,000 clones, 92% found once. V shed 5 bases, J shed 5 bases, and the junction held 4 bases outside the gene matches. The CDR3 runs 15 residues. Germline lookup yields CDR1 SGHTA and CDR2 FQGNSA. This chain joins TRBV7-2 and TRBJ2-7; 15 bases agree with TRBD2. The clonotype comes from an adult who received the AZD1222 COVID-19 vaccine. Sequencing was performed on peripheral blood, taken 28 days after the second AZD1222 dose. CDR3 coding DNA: TGTGCCAGCAGCCGGACTAGCGGGAGGGTCCACGAGCAGTACTTC. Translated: CASSRTSGRVHEQYF.